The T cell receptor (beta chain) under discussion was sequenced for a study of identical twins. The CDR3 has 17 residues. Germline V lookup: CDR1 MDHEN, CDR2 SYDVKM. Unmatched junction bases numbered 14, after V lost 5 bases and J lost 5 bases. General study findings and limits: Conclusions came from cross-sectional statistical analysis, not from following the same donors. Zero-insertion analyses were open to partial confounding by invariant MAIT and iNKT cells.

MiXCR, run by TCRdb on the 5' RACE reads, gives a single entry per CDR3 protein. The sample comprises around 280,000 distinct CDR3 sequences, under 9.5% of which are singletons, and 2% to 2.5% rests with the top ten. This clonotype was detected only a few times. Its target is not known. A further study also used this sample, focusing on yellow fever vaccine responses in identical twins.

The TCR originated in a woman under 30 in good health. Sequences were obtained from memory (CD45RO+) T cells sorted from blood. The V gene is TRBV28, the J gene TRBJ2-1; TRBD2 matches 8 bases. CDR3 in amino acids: CASSPNPGLGFHNEQFF. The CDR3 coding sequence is TGTGCCAGCAGTCCTAATCCGGGACTAGGATTCCACAATGAGCAGTTCTTC.